This T cell receptor (beta chain) is from a study of blood T cell repertoires in COVID-19. Study background: Both acute and convalescent COVID-19 samples were obtained from the United States, Italy and Spain.

Original methodology: Amplification from reference gene primers served as the basis for estimated nucleated cell counts. Assay: immunoSEQ multiplex PCR; the TCRdb copy retains only in-frame clones and omits some. V, J and clone size reflect that table, while D and trimming were determined from the DNA. The table has 200,000 to 250,000 clones, approximately 85% seen once. The germline CDR1 and CDR2 sequences are SEHNR and FQNEAQ (reference sequence). Trimming removed 6 bases from V and 0 bases from J, with 20 bases in between. This CDR3 is built from 17 residues. This receptor was obtained from a woman of 80 years or more with COVID-19, enrolled during active disease. V and J are TRBV7-9 and TRBJ1-2; the D gene is possibly TRBD1 (6 bases). Sequencing input: peripheral blood. The CDR3 DNA is TGTGCCAGCAGGCGATTGGGGGCAGGGAGCTCTAACTATGGCTACACCTTC. Amino acid sequence: CASRRLGAGSSNYGYTF. Full variable domain (outside the CDR3, taken from reference TRBV7-9 and TRBJ1-2): DTGVSQNPRHKITKRGQNVTFRCDPISEHNRLYWYRQTLGQGPEFLTYFQNEAQLEKSRLLSDRFSAERPKGSFSTLEIQRTEQGDSAMYLCASRRLGAGSSNYGYTFGSGTRLTVV.